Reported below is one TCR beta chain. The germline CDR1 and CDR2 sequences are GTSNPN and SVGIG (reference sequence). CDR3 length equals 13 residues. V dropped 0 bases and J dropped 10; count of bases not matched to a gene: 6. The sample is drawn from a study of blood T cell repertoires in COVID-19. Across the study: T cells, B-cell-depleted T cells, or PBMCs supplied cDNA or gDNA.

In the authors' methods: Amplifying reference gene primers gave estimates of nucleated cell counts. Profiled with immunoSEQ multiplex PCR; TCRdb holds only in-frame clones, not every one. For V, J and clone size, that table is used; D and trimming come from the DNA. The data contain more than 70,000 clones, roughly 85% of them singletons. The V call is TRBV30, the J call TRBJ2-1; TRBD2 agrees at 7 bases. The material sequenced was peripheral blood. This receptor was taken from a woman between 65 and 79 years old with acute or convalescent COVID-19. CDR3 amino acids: CAWSVPQGGEQFF. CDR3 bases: TGTGCCTGGAGTGTTCCTCAGGGAGGGGAGCAGTTCTTC.